The clone carrying this T cell receptor beta chain was detected once. Its antigen is as yet unknown. CD8+ and CD4+ blood T cells underwent TCR beta sequencing. The CD8+ and CD4+ T cells were negatively isolated, with the TEMRA cells enriched by FACS. These data are taken from a study of CD8 T cells in Susac syndrome. Study-level results: The study's TCR sequencing and HLA analysis drew on a certain number of individuals. That number was acknowledged as relatively small.

Random hexamers served to reverse transcribe about 0.5 to 1 ug RNA. TCR beta CDR3 was amplified by immunoSEQ covering 54 Vbeta and 13 Jbeta. TCRdb independently ran MiXCR on the immunoSEQ multiplex PCR reads; one entry per CDR3 protein. This repertoire shows 100,000 to 150,000 distinct CDR3 sequences, about 94% found once; its top ten account for around 0.087%. CDR3 length equals 14 residues. Trimming at V came to 11 bases and at J to 6 bases, leaving 10 bases not matched to a gene. Sequencing was carried out using CD4+ T cells from PBMCs. The source is a human donor in good health. The chain uses TRBV12-3 or TRBV12-4 and TRBJ2-2, with TRBD2 identical over 9 bases. The chain's CDR3 is CAGQGGRAAGELFF. The CDR3 nucleotides read TGTGCCGGACAAGGCGGGAGGGCCGCCGGGGAGCTGTTTTTT.